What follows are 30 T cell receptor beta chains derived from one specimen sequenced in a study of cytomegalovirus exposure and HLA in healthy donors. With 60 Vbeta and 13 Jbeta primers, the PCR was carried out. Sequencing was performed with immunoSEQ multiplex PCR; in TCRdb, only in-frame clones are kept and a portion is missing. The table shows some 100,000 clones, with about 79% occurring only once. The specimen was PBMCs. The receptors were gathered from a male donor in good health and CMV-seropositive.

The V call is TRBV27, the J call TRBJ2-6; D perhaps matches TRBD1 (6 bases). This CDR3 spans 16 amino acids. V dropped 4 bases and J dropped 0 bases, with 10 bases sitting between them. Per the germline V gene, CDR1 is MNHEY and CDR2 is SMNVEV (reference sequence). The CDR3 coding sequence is TGTGCCAGCAGTTGGACAGTAGTCTCTGGGGCCAACGTCCTGACTTTC. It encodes CASSWTVVSGANVLTF.

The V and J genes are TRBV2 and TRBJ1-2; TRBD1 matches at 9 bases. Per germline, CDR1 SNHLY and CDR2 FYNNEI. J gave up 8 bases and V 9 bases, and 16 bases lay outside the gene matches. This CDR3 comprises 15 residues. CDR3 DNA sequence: TGTGCCAGAAGCATGGAGATAACAGGGGGCCAGGGCTACACCTTC. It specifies CARSMEITGGQGYTF.

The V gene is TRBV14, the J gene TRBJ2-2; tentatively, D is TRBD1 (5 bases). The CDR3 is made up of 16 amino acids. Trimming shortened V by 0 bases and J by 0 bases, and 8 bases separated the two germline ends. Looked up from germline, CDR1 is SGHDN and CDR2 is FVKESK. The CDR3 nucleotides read TGTGCCAGCAGCCAAGATTTCAGGGCGAACACCGGGGAGCTGTTTTTT. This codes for CASSQDFRANTGELFF.

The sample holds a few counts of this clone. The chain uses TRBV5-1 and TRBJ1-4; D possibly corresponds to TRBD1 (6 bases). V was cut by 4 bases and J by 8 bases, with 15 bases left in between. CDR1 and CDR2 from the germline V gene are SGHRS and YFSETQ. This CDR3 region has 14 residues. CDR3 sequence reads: CASSDTGIREKLFF. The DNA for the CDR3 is TGCGCCAGCAGCGATACAGGGATAAGGGAAAAACTGTTTTTT.

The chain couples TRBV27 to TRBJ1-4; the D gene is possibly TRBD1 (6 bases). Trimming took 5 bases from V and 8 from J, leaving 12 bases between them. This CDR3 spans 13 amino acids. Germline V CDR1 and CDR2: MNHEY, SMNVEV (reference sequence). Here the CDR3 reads CASSIAGGEKLFF. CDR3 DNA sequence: TGTGCCAGCAGTATCGCGGGGGGCGAAAAACTGTTTTTT.

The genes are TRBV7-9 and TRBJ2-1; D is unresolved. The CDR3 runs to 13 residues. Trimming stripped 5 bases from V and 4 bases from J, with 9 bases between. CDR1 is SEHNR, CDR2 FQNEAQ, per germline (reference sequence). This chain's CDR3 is CASSPPGYNEQFF. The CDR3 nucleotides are TGTGCCAGCAGCCCCCCAGGTTACAATGAGCAGTTCTTC.

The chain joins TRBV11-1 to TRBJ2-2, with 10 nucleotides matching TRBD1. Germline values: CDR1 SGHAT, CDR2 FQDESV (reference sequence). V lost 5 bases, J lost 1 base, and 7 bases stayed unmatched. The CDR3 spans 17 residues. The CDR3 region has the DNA TGTGCCAGCAGCCCCCGACAGGGGGCTAGGAACACCGGGGAGCTGTTTTTT. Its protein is CASSPRQGARNTGELFF.

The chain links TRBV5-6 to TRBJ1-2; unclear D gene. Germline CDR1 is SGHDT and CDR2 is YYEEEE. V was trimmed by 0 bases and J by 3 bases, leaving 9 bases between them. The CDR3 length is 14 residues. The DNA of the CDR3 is TGTGCCAGCAGCTTGGGGGCCAGTCACTATGGCTACACCTTC. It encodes CASSLGASHYGYTF.

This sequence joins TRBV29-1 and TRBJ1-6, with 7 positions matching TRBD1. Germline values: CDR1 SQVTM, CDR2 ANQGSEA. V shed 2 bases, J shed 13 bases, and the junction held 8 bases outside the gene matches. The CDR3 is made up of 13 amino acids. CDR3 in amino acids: CSVEIRQGSPLHF. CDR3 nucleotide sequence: TGCAGCGTTGAAATTAGACAGGGTTCGCCCCTCCACTTT. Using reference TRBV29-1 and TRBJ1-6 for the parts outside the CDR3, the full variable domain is SAVISQKPSRDICQRGTSLTIQCQVDSQVTMMFWYRQQPGQSLTLIATANQGSEATYESGFVIDKFPISRPNLTFSTLTVSNMSPEDSSIYLCSVEIRQGSPLHFGNGTRLTVT.

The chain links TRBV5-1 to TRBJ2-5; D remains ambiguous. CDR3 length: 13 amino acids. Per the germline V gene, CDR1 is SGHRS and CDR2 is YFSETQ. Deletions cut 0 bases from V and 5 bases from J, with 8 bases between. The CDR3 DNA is TGCGCCAGCAGCTTGGAAAGCCGGGAGACCCAGTACTTC. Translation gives CASSLESRETQYF. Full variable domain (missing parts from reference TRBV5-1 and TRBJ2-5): KAGVTQTPRYLIKTRGQQVTLSCSPISGHRSVSWYQQTPGQGLQFLFEYFSETQRNKGNFPGRFSGRQFSNSRSEMNVSTLELGDSALYLCASSLESRETQYFGPGTRLLVL.

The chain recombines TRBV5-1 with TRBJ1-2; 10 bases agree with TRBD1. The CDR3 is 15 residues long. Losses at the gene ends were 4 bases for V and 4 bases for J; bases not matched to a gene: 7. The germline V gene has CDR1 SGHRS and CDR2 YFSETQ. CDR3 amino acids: CASSPGGTGAYGYTF. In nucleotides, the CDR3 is TGCGCCAGCAGCCCTGGCGGGACAGGGGCCTATGGCTACACCTTC.

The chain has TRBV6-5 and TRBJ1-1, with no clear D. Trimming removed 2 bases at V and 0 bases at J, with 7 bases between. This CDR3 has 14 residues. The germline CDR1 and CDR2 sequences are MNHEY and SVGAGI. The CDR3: CASSYARLNTEAFF. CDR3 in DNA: TGTGCCAGCAGTTACGCCAGGTTGAACACTGAAGCTTTCTTT.

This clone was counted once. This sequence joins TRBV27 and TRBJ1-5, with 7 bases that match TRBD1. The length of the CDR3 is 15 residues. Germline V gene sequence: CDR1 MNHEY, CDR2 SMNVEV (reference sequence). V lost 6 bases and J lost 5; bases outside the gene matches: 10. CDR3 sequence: CASRLGTATYQPQHF. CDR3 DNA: TGTGCCAGCAGGCTCGGGACAGCCACTTATCAGCCCCAGCATTTT.

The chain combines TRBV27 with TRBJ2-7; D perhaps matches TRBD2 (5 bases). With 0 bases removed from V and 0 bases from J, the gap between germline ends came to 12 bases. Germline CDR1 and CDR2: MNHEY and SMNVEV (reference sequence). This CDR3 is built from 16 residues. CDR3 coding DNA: TGTGCCAGCAGTTTATCCCCAGAAACTAGCTCCTACGAGCAGTACTTC. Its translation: CASSLSPETSSYEQYF.

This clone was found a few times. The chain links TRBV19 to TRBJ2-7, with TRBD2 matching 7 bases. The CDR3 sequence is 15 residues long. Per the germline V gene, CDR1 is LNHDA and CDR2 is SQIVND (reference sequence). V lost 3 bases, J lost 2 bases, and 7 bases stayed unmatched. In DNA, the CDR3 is TGTGCCAGTAGTATCGGGACGGGAGGAACCTACGAGCAGTACTTC. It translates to CASSIGTGGTYEQYF.

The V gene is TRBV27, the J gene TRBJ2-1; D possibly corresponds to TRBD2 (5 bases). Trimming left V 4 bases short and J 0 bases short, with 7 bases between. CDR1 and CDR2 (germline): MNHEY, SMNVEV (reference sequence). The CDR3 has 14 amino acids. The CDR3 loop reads CASSYGSSYNEQFF. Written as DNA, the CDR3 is TGTGCCAGCAGTTATGGGAGCTCCTACAATGAGCAGTTCTTC.

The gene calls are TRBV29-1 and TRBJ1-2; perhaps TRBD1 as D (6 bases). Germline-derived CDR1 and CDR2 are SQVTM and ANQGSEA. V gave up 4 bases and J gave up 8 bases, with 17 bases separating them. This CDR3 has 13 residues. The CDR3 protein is CSVGGQGRWGYTF. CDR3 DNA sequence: TGCAGCGTTGGGGGGCAGGGACGATGGGGCTACACCTTC.

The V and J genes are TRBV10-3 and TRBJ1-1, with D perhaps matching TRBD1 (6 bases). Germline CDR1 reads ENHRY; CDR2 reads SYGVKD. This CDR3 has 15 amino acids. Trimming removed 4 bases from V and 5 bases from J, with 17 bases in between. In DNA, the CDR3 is TGTGCCATCAGTGGGATCCAGGGGAAGGGAACTGAAGCTTTCTTT. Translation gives CAISGIQGKGTEAFF.

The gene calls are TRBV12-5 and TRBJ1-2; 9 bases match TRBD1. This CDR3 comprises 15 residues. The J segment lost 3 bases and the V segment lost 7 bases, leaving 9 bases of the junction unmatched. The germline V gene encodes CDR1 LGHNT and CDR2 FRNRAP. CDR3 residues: CASALGQGDHYGYTF. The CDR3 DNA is TGTGCTAGTGCCCTGGGACAGGGAGATCACTATGGCTACACCTTC.

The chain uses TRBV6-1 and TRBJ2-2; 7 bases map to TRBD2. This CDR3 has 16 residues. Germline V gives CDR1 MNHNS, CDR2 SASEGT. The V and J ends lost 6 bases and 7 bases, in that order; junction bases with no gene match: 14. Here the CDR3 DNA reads TGTGCCAGCAGAGAACCCGGGACTAACCTGGGCGGGGAGCTGTTTTTT. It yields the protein CASREPGTNLGGELFF.

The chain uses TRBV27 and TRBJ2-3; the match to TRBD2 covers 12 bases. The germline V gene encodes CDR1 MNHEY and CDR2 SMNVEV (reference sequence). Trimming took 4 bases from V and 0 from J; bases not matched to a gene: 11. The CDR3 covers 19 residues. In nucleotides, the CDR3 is TGTGCCAGCAGTTCTTACTCGACTAGCGGGGGAGCTAGCACAGATACGCAGTATTTT. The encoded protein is CASSSYSTSGGASTDTQYF.

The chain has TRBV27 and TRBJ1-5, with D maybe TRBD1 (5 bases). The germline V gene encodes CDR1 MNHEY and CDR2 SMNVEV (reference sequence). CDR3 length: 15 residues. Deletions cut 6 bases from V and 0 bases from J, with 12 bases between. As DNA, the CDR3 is TGTGCCAGCAGAGAAGGACAAATTAGCAATCAGCCCCAGCATTTT. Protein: CASREGQISNQPQHF.

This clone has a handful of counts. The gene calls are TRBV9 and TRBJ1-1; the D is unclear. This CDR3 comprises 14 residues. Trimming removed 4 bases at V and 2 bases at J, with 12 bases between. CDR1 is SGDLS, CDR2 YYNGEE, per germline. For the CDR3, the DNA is TGTGCCAGCAGCCCTAGCGGGATTAACACTGAAGCTTTCTTT. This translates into CASSPSGINTEAFF. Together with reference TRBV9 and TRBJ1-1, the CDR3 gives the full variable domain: DSGVTQTPKHLITATGQRVTLRCSPRSGDLSVYWYQQSLDQGLQFLIQYYNGEERAKGNILERFSAQQFPDLHSELNLSSLELGDSALYFCASSPSGINTEAFFGQGTRLTVV.

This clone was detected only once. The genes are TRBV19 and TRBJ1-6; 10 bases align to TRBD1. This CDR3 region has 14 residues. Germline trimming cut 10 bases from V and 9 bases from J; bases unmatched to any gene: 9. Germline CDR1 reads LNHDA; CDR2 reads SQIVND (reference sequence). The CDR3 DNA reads TGTGCCACCCAGTCGACAGGGGGCGGTTCACCCCTCCACTTT. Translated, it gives CATQSTGGGSPLHF. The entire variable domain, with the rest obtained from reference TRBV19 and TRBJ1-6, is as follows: DGGITQSPKYLFRKEGQNVTLSCEQNLNHDAMYWYRQDPGQGLRLIYYSQIVNDFQKGDIAEGYSVSREKKESFPLTVTSAQKNPTAFYLCATQSTGGGSPLHFGNGTRLTVT.

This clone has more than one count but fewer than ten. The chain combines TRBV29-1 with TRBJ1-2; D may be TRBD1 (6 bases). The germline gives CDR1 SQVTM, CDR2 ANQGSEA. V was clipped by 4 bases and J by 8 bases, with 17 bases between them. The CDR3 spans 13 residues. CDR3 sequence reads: CSVGNRADRGYTF. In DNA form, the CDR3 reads TGCAGCGTTGGAAATCGCGCCGACAGGGGCTACACCTTC.

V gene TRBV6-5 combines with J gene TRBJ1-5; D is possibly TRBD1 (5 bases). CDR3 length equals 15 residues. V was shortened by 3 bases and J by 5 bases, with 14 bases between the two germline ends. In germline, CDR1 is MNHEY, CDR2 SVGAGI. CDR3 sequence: CASSYGGGIDQPQHF. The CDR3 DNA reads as TGTGCCAGCAGTTATGGCGGGGGGATTGATCAGCCCCAGCATTTT.

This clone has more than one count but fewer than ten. Here the CDR3 DNA reads TGTGCCTGGAGGGACTTAAATGAAAAACTGTTTTTT. Translating gives CAWRDLNEKLFF. The chain has TRBV30 and TRBJ1-4; D gene ambiguous. Between the trimmed V and J ends, which lost 3 bases and 5 bases, there was a span of 7 bases. This CDR3 spans 12 amino acids. Germline CDR1 GTSNPN, CDR2 SVGIG (reference sequence). Based on the CDR3 plus reference TRBV30 and TRBJ1-4, the full variable domain is SQTIHQWPATLVQPVGSPLSLECTVEGTSNPNLYWYRQAAGRGLQLLFYSVGIGQISSEVPQNLSASRPQDRQFILSSKKLLLSDSGFYLCAWRDLNEKLFFGSGTQLSVL.

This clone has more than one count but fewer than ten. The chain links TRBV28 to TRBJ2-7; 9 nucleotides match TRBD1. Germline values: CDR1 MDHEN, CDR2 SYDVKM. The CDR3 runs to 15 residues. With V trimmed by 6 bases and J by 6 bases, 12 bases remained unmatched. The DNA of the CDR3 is TGTGCCAGCAGCATTCCTACCGGGACAGGGTTCGAGCAGTACTTC. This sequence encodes CASSIPTGTGFEQYF.

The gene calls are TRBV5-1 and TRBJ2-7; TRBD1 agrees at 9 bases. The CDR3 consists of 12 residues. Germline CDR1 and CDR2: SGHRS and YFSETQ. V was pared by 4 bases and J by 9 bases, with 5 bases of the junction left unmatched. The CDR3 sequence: CASSETGGPQYF. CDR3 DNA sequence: TGCGCCAGCAGCGAGACAGGGGGACCGCAGTACTTC.

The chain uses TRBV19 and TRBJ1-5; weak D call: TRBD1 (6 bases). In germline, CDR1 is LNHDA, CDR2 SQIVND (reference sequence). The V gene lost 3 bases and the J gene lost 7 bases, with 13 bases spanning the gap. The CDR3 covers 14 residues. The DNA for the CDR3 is TGTGCCAGTAGTATCTTGGGGGCAGGGCAGCCCCAGCATTTT. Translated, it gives CASSILGAGQPQHF.